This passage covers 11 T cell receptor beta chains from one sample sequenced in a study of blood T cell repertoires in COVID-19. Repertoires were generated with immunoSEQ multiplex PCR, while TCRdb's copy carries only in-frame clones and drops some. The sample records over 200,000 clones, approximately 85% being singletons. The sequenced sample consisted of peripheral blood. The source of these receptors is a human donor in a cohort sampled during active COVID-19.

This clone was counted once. CDR3 sequence: CASTPEGYGYTF. Written as DNA, the CDR3 is TGTGCCAGCACTCCAGAGGGCTATGGCTACACCTTC. The chain couples TRBV12-3 or TRBV12-4 to TRBJ1-2, with no clear D. This CDR3 region has 12 residues. Trimming left V 7 bases short and J 4 bases short, with 10 bases between.

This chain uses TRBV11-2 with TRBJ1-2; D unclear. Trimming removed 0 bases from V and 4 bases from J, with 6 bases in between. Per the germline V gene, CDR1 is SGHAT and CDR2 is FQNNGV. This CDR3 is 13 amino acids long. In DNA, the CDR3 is TGTGCCAGCAGCTTAGATCGACTCTATGGCTACACCTTC. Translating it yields CASSLDRLYGYTF.

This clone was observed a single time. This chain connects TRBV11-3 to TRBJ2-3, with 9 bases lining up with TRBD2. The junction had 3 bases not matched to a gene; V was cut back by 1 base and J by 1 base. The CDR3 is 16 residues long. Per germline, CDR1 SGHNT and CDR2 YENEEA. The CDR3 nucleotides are TGTGCCAGCAGCTTAGGCATAGCGGGAGGCACAGATACGCAGTATTTT. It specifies CASSLGIAGGTDTQYF.

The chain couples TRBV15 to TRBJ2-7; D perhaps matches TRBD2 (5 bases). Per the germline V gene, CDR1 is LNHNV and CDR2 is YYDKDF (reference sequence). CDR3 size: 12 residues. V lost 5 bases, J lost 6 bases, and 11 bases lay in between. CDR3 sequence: CATSGDGSEQYF. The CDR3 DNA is TGTGCCACCAGCGGGGATGGGAGCGAGCAGTACTTC.

CDR3 residues: CAWSGRVYEQYF. CDR3 DNA: TGTGCCTGGAGTGGACGGGTCTACGAGCAGTACTTC. The gene calls are TRBV30 and TRBJ2-7; D is uncertain. Between the trimmed V and J ends, which lost 1 base and 3 bases, there was a span of 7 bases. Germline V gene sequence: CDR1 GTSNPN, CDR2 SVGIG (reference sequence). CDR3 length: 12 amino acids.

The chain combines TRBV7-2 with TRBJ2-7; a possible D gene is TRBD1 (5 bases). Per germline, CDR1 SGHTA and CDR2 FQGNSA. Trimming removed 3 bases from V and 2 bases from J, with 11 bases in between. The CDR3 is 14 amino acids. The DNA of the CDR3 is TGTGCCAGCAGCTTCGACAGTTCCGCCTACGAGCAGTACTTC. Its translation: CASSFDSSAYEQYF.

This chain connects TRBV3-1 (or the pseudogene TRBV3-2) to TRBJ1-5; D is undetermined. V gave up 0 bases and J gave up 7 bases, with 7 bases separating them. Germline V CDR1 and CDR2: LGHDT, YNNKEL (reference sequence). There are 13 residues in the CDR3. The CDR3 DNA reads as TGTGCCAGCAGCCAAGATCGTCGGCAGCCCCAGCATTTT. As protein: CASSQDRRQPQHF.

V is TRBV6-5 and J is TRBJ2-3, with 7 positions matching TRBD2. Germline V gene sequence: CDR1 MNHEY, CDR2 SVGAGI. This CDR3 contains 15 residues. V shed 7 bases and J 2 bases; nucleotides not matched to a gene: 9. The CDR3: CASTRGVDYTDTQYF. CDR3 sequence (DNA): TGTGCCAGCACACGGGGGGTTGACTACACAGATACGCAGTATTTT.

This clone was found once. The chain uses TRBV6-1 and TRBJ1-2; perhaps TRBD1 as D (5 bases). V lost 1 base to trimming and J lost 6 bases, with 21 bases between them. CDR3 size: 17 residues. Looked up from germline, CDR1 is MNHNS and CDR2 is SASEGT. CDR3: CASSEEGREGYRNGYTF. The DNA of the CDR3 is TGTGCCAGCAGTGAAGAAGGCAGGGAAGGTTATAGGAATGGCTACACCTTC.

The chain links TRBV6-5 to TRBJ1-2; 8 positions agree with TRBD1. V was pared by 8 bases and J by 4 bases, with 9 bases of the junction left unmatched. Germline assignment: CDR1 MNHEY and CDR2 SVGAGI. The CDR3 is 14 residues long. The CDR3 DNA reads TGTGCCAGCGGGACAGGATTAAGGGGCTATGGCTACACCTTC. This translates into CASGTGLRGYGYTF.

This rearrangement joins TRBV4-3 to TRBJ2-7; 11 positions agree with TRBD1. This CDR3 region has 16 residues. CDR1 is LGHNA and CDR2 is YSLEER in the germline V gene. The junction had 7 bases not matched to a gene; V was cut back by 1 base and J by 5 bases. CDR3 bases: TGCGCCAGCAGCCAAGCCGACGGACAGGGGGCCAACGAGCAGTACTTC. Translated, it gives CASSQADGQGANEQYF.